The next 20 T cell receptor beta chains were all read from a single sample in a study of early T cells in non-severe SARS-CoV-2 infection. TCRdb independently ran MiXCR on the 5' RACE reads; one entry per CDR3 protein. Of 85,000 to 90,000 distinct CDR3 sequences in the sample, roughly 14% were seen once. The sample consisted of whole blood. The receptors originated from an adult who was a healthcare worker with PCR-confirmed SARS-CoV-2 infection or an uninfected control (not recorded which).

This clonotype was seen a few times. This sequence joins TRBV12-3 or TRBV12-4 and TRBJ1-5; D not resolved. This CDR3 has 14 amino acids. V gave up 2 bases and J gave up 8 bases, with 13 bases separating them. Here the CDR3 reads CASSLLPRTEPQHF. The DNA of the CDR3 is TGTGCCAGCAGTTTATTACCCAGGACCGAGCCCCAGCATTTT.

This clonotype was picked up many times. This sequence joins TRBV7-8 and TRBJ2-2, with 8 bases identical to TRBD2. The junction had 18 bases not matched to a gene; V was cut back by 6 bases and J by 3 bases. The germline V gene encodes CDR1 SGHVS and CDR2 FQNEAQ. This CDR3 is 19 amino acids long. Here the CDR3 DNA reads TGTGCCAGCAGAAGCCGCCTTGGGGCGGGAGGCGGGGACACCGGGGAGCTGTTTTTT. Its protein is CASRSRLGAGGGDTGELFF.

The genes are TRBV6-1 and TRBJ2-7; D is unresolved. Trimming shortened V by 6 bases and J by 2 bases, and 8 bases separated the two germline ends. The CDR3 has 12 amino acids. The germline CDR1 and CDR2 sequences are MNHNS and SASEGT. CDR3 residues: CASRDEPYEQYF. In DNA form, the CDR3 reads TGTGCCAGCAGGGACGAGCCCTACGAGCAGTACTTC.

On this clonotype itself: A read error is possible here, since a much larger clone lies one base away. The V gene is TRBV18, the J gene TRBJ2-7; D might be TRBD1 (5 bases). The CDR3 is 13 residues long. Germline assignment: CDR1 KGHSH and CDR2 LQKENI. CDR3 loop: CANSAGKAYEQYF. The CDR3, as DNA: TGTGCCAACTCAGCAGGGAAGGCGTACGAGCAGTACTTC.

The sample holds many counts of this clonotype. The chain links TRBV29-1 to TRBJ1-1, with D perhaps matching TRBD1 (5 bases). CDR1 and CDR2 from the germline V gene are SQVTM and ANQGSEA. CDR3 size: 12 residues. With 3 bases removed from V and 11 bases from J, the gap between germline ends came to 16 bases. CDR3: CSVDSDKSAAFF. CDR3 DNA sequence: TGCAGCGTTGATTCGGACAAAAGTGCGGCTTTCTTT.

This clonotype has ten or more counts. The gene calls are TRBV11-3 and TRBJ2-7; 7 nucleotides align to TRBD2. The V gene end was trimmed by 5 bases and the J gene end by 4 bases; junction bases not matched to a gene: 11. CDR1 SGHNT and CDR2 YENEEA come from the germline V gene. CDR3 size: 15 residues. The CDR3 coding sequence is TGTGCCAGCAGCGTGGGGGGGACGCCTTCGTACGAGCAGTACTTC. This sequence encodes CASSVGGTPSYEQYF.

The V and J genes are TRBV9 and TRBJ2-2, with D possibly being TRBD2 (5 bases). Per germline, CDR1 SGDLS and CDR2 YYNGEE. The ends were cut back, 3 bases at V and 1 base at J, with 10 bases in the middle. The CDR3 loop spans 15 amino acids. The CDR3 bases are TGTGCCAGCAGCGGACTACGGGTGAACACCGGGGAGCTGTTTTTT. It specifies CASSGLRVNTGELFF.

A few counts support this clonotype. The J gene is TRBJ1-3, the V gene TRBV2; D is possibly TRBD1 (6 bases). Germline V lookup: CDR1 SNHLY, CDR2 FYNNEI. V lost 7 bases and J lost 1, with 17 bases in between. The CDR3 sequence is 16 residues long. The CDR3 sequence: CASTDGLGASGNTIYF. CDR3 nucleotide sequence: TGTGCCAGCACCGACGGGTTGGGGGCGTCTGGAAACACCATATATTTT.

This clonotype has only a few counts. This chain connects TRBV7-9 to TRBJ2-7, with D possibly TRBD2 on 6 matching bases. The CDR3 totals 17 residues. The germline gives CDR1 SEHNR, CDR2 FQNEAQ (reference sequence). The V end was cut by 5 bases, the J end by 0 bases, with 20 bases between. CDR3 DNA sequence: TGTGCCAGCAGCCGCCCTGGACTAAGCGGAACCTCCTACGAGCAGTACTTC. Its protein is CASSRPGLSGTSYEQYF.

The sample holds a few counts of this clonotype. The chain carries TRBV11-2 and TRBJ1-5; the D is unclear. Germline lookup yields CDR1 SGHAT and CDR2 FQNNGV. The CDR3 contains 13 residues. V was shortened by 4 bases and J by 5 bases, with 9 bases between the two germline ends. The CDR3 DNA sequence: TGTGCCAGCAGCTCGCAAATAGATCAGCCCCAGCATTTT. Its translation is CASSSQIDQPQHF.

This clonotype was observed a handful of times. CDR3 protein: CASSLDRSGANVLTF. In nucleotides, the CDR3 is TGTGCCAGCAGCTTAGACAGATCTGGGGCCAACGTCCTGACTTTC. This chain uses TRBV11-2 with TRBJ2-6; D gene uncertain. Germline V gene lookup returns CDR1 SGHAT and CDR2 FQNNGV. The CDR3 extends over 15 amino acids. V was clipped by 0 bases and J by 1 base, with 4 bases between them.

The chain uses TRBV20-1 and TRBJ2-7; D unclear. The CDR3 runs 12 residues. V lost 1 base and J lost 6, with 10 bases in between. CDR1 and CDR2 from the germline V gene are DFQATT and SNEGSKA (reference sequence). Written as DNA, the CDR3 is TGCAGTGCTAGAGCCAACGCTGGCGAGCAGTACTTC. This encodes CSARANAGEQYF.

The rearrangement links TRBV7-9 to TRBJ2-1; 11 positions match TRBD2. Looked up from germline, CDR1 is SEHNR and CDR2 is FQNEAQ (reference sequence). V trimming: 4 bases; J trimming: 3 bases; junction bases outside the gene matches: 5. The CDR3 has 16 residues. In DNA form, the CDR3 reads TGTGCCAGCAGCTCCCGACTAGCGGGAAACTACAATGAGCAGTTCTTC. This encodes CASSSRLAGNYNEQFF.

This rearrangement joins TRBV7-6 to TRBJ2-5; D call uncertain. The CDR3 consists of 14 residues. Trimming shortened V by 5 bases and J by 5 bases, and 15 bases separated the two germline ends. Germline V gene lookup returns CDR1 SGHVS and CDR2 FNYEAQ. Written as DNA, the CDR3 is TGTGCCAGCAGCCCCTCCTCGCTGGGGGAGACCCAGTACTTC. As protein: CASSPSSLGETQYF.

V usage is TRBV9 and J usage is TRBJ2-3; 8 bases match TRBD2. The germline V gene has CDR1 SGDLS and CDR2 YYNGEE. The CDR3 is made up of 14 amino acids. The V segment lost 3 bases and the J segment 0 bases; nucleotides outside the gene matches: 0. The DNA of the CDR3 is TGTGCCAGCAGCGCTAGCGGGAGCACAGATACGCAGTATTTT. The encoded protein is CASSASGSTDTQYF.

This clonotype has ten or more counts. This chain joins TRBV5-6 and TRBJ1-1; D may be TRBD1 (6 bases). From germline, CDR1 is SGHDT and CDR2 YYEEEE. The CDR3 sequence is 12 residues long. V lost 7 bases, J lost 5 bases, and 12 bases lay in between. The CDR3: CASQQGGTEAFF. CDR3 DNA sequence: TGTGCCAGCCAACAGGGAGGGACTGAAGCTTTCTTT.

This clonotype was observed many times. The chain employs TRBV7-2 and TRBJ1-5; D is ambiguous. Trimming took off 1 base at V and 4 bases at J, with 5 bases between the two ends. From germline, CDR1 is SGHTA and CDR2 FQGNSA. This CDR3 contains 13 residues. CDR3 sequence (DNA): TGTGCCAGCAGCTTAGACGGGAATCAGCCCCAGCATTTT. Its protein product is CASSLDGNQPQHF.

The chain employs TRBV20-1 and TRBJ2-4; D is perhaps TRBD2 (6 bases). The CDR3 spans 14 residues. Germline V gives CDR1 DFQATT, CDR2 SNEGSKA (reference sequence). Trimming removed 3 bases at V and 7 bases at J, with 16 bases between. The CDR3 sequence: CSARDRGRENIQYF. CDR3 DNA: TGCAGTGCTAGGGACCGGGGGAGAGAGAACATTCAGTACTTC.

The chain is built from TRBV24-1 and TRBJ2-3; 7 bases line up with TRBD1. CDR3 length: 16 amino acids. J lost 2 bases, V lost 4 bases, and 8 bases had no gene match. The V gene's germline CDR1 is KGHDR and CDR2 SFDVKD. The CDR3 nucleotides are TGTGCCACCAGTGACCCTACAGGGGCCGACACAGATACGCAGTATTTT. Encoded protein: CATSDPTGADTDTQYF.

The CDR3 DNA is TGTGCCACCTCCCCGGGGGTAGCGGGAGATACGCAGTATTTT. The encoded protein is CATSPGVAGDTQYF. This chain uses TRBV30 with TRBJ2-3; 7 bases agree with TRBD2. V trimming: 8 bases; J trimming: 5 bases; junction bases outside the gene matches: 13. The germline V gene encodes CDR1 GTSNPN and CDR2 SVGIG (reference sequence). The CDR3 loop spans 14 amino acids.